This T cell receptor (beta chain) was identified in a study of blood T cell repertoires in COVID-19. Study overall: Some COVID-19 samples were acute and others convalescent; all came from the United States, Italy and Spain.

Profiled with immunoSEQ multiplex PCR; TCRdb holds only in-frame clones, not every one. There are approximately 130,000 clones in the sample; approximately 77% occur only once, and more than 15% lies in the top ten. The CDR3 is 14 amino acids. V was clipped by 6 bases and J by 3 bases, with 15 bases between them. CDR1 MDHEN and CDR2 SYDVKM come from the germline V gene. The receptor's source is a man aged 80 or over with acute or convalescent COVID-19. Sequenced input: peripheral blood. This chain joins TRBV28 and TRBJ2-7, with unresolved D. In nucleotides, the CDR3 is TGTGCCAGCAGGCTCGGTTCCTTTAGCTACGAGCAGTACTTC. Protein sequence: CASRLGSFSYEQYF.